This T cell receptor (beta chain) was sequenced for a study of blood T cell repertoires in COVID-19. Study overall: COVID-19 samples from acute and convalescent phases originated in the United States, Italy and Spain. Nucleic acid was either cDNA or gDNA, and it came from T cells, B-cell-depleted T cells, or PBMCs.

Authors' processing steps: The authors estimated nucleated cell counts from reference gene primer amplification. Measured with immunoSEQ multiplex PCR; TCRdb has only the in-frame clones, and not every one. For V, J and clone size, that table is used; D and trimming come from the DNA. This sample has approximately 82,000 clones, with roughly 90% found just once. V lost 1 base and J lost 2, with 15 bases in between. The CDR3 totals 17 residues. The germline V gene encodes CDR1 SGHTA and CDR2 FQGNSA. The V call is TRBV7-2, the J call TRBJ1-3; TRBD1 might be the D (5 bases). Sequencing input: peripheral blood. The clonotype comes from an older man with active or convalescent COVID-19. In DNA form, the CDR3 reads TGTGCCAGCAGCTTAGATGGGGGGATCGTGGCTGGAAACACCATATATTTT. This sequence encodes CASSLDGGIVAGNTIYF.